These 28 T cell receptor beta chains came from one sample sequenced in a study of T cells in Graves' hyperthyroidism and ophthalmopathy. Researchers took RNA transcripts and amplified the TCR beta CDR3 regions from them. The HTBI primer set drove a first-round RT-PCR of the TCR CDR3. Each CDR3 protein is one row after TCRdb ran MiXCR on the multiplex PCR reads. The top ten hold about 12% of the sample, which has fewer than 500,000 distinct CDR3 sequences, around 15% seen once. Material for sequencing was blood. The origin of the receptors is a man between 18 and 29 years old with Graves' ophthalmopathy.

The CDR3 sequence: CASSLTGYNNEQFF. The CDR3 DNA is TGTGCCAGCAGTTTGACAGGGTACAACAATGAGCAGTTCTTC. V is TRBV27 and J is TRBJ2-1, with 7 bases lining up with TRBD1. The V and J ends lost 3 bases and 5 bases, in that order; junction bases with no gene match: 4. Germline-derived CDR1 and CDR2 are MNHEY and SMNVEV (reference sequence). The CDR3 totals 14 residues.

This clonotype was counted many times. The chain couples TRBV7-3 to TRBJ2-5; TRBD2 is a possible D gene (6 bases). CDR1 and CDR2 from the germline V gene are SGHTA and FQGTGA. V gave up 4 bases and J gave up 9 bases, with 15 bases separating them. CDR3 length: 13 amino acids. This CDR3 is CASSSGGLGAQYF. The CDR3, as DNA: TGTGCCAGCAGCTCTGGAGGGCTCGGGGCCCAGTACTTC.

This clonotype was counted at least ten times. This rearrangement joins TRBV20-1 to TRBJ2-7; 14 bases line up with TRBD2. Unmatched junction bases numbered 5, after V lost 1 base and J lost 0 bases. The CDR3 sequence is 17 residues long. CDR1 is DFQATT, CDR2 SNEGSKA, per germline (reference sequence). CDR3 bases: TGCAGTGCTAGAGGGACTAGCGGGAGGACCGGCTCCTACGAGCAGTACTTC. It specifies CSARGTSGRTGSYEQYF.

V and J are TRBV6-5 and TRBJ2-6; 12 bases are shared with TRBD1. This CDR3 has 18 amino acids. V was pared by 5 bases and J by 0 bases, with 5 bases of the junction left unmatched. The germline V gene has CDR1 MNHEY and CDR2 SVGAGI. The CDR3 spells CASSHGTGGGSGANVLTF. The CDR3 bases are TGTGCCAGCAGTCACGGGACAGGGGGCGGCTCTGGGGCCAACGTCCTGACTTTC.

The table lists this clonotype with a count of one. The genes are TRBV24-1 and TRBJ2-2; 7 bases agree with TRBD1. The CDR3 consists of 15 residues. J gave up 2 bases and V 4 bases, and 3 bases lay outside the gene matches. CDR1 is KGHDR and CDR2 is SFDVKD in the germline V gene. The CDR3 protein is CATSEGGRNTGELFF. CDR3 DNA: TGTGCCACCAGTGAAGGGGGCAGAAACACCGGGGAGCTGTTTTTT.

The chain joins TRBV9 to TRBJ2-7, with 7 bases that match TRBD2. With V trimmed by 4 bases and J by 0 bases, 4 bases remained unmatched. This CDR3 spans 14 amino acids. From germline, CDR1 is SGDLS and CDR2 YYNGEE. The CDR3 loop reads CASSLAAHSYEQYF. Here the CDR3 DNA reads TGTGCCAGCAGCCTAGCGGCGCACTCCTACGAGCAGTACTTC.

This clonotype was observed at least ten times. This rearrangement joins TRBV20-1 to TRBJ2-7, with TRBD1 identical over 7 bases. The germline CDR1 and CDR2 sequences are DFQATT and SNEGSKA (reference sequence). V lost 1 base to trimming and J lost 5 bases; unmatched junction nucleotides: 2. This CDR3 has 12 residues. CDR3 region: CSARVGQNEQYF. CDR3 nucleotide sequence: TGCAGTGCTAGAGTGGGACAGAACGAGCAGTACTTC.

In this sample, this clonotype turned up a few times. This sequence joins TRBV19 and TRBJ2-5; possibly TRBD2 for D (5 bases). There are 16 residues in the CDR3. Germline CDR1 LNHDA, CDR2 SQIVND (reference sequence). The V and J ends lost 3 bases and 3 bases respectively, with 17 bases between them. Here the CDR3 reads CASSILDTAEKETQYF. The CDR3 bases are TGTGCCAGTAGTATCCTCGACACAGCGGAGAAAGAGACCCAGTACTTC.

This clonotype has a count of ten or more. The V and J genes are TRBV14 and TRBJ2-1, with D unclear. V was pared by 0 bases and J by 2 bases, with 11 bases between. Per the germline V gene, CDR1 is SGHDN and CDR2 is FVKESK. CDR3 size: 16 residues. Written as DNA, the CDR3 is TGTGCCAGCAGCCAAGACCGTCCCGGTCCCTACAATGAGCAGTTCTTC. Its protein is CASSQDRPGPYNEQFF.

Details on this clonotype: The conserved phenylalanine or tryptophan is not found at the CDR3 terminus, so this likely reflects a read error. The CDR3 DNA sequence: TGTGCCAGCAGCGTTGGTGGAGCACCCGGGGCTTTCCTT. It codes for CASSVGGAPGAFL. V gene TRBV5-1 combines with J gene TRBJ1-1; D unresolved. In germline, CDR1 is SGHRS, CDR2 YFSETQ. The length of the CDR3 is 13 residues.

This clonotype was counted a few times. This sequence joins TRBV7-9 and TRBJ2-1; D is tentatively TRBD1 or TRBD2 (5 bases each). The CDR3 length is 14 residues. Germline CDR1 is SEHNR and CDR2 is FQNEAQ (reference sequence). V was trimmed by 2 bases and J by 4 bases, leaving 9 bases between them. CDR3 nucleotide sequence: TGTGCCAGCAGCTTAAGGGGAGTTTACAATGAGCAGTTCTTC. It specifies CASSLRGVYNEQFF.

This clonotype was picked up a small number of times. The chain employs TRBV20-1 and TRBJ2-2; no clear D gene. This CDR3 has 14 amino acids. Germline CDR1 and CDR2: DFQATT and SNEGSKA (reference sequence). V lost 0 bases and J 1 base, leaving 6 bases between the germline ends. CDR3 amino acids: CSARDPGNTGELFF. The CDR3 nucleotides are TGCAGTGCTAGAGATCCAGGGAACACCGGGGAGCTGTTTTTT.

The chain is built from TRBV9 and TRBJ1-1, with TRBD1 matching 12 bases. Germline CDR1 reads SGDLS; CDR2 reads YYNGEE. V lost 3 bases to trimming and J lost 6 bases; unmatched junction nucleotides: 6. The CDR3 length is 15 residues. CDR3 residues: CASSAQGQGAAEAFF. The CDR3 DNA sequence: TGTGCCAGCAGCGCTCAGGGACAGGGGGCCGCTGAAGCTTTCTTT.

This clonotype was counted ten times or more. CDR3 coding DNA: TGTGCCACCAGCCTCGACAGGGTCTATGGCTACACCTTC. This sequence encodes CATSLDRVYGYTF. The gene calls are TRBV15 and TRBJ1-2, with TRBD1 matching over 7 bases. The CDR3 spans 13 residues. The trim removed 5 bases at V and 4 bases at J, leaving 4 bases unmatched. Germline assignment: CDR1 LNHNV and CDR2 YYDKDF (reference sequence).

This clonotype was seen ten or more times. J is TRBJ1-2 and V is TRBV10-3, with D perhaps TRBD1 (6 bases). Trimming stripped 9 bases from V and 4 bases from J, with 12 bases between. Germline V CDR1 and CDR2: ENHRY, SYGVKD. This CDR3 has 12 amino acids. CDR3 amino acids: CAIADRLYGYTF. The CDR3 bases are TGTGCCATAGCGGACAGACTCTATGGCTACACCTTC.

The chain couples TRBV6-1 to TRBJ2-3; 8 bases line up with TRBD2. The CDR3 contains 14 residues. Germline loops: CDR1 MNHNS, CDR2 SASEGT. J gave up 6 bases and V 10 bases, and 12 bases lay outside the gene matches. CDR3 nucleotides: TGTGCCAAGAATTCCTTTAGCGGGACCGATACGCAGTATTTT. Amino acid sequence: CAKNSFSGTDTQYF.

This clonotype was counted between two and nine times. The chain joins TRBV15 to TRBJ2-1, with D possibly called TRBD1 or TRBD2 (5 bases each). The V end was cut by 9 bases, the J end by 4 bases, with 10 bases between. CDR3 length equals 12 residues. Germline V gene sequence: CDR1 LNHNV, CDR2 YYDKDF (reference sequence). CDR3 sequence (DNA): TGTGCCACGGGGGTTGGGTACAATGAGCAGTTCTTC. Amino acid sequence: CATGVGYNEQFF.

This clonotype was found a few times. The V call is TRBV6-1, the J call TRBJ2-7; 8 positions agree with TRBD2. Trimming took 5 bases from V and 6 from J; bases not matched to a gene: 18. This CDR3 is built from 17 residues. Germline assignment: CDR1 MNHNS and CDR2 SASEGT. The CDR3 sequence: CASSLLNSGLVFSEQYF. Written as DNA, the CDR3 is TGTGCCAGCAGTTTATTAAATTCGGGACTAGTCTTCTCCGAGCAGTACTTC.

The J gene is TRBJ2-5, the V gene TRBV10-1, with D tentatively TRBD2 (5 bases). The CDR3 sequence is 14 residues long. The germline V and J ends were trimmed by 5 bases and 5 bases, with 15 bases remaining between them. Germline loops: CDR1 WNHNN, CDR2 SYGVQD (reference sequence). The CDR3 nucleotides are TGCGCCAGCAGTCCAAGCGGTGGTGGGGAGACCCAGTACTTC. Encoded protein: CASSPSGGGETQYF.

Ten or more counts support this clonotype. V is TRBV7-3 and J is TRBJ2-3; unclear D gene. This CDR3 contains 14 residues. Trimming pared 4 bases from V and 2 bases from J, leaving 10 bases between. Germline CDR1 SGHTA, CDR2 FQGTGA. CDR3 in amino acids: CASSSLGLTDTQYF. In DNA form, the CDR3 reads TGTGCCAGCAGCTCTCTAGGGCTCACAGATACGCAGTATTTT.

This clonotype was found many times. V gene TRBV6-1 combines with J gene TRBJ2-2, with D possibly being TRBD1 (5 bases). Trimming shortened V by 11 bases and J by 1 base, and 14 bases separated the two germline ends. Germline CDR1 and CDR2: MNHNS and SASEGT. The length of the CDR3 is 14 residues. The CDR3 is CAATPGWNTGELFF. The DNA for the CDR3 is TGTGCCGCCACTCCAGGGTGGAACACCGGGGAGCTGTTTTTT.

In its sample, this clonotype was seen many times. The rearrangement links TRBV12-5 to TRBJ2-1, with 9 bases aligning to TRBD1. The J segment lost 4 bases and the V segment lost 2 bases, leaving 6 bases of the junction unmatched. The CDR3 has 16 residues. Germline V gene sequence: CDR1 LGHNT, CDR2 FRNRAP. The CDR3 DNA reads TGTGCTAGTGGTTTGCCTGGGACAGGGCTTTACAATGAGCAGTTCTTC. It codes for CASGLPGTGLYNEQFF.

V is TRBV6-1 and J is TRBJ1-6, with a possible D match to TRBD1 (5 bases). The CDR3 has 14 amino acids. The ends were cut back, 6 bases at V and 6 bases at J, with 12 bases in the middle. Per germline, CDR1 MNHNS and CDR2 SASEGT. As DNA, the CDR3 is TGTGCCAGCAGGGGGACTGAATTTAATTCACCCCTCCACTTT. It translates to CASRGTEFNSPLHF.

The CDR3 protein is CASSELAGGGYNEQFF. CDR3 nucleotides: TGTGCCAGCAGTGAATTGGCGGGGGGGGGATACAATGAGCAGTTCTTC. The chain is built from TRBV25-1 and TRBJ2-1; 9 bases align to TRBD2. Germline values: CDR1 MGHDK, CDR2 SYGVNS. With V trimmed by 1 base and J by 4 bases, 5 bases remained unmatched. The CDR3 is 16 residues long.

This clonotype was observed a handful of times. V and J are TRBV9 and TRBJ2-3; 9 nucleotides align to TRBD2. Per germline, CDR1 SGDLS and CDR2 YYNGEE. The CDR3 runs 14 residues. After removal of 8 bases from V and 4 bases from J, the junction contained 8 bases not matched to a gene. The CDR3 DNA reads TGTGCCAGTTCTTCTAGCGGGACGGCAGATACGCAGTATTTT. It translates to CASSSSGTADTQYF.

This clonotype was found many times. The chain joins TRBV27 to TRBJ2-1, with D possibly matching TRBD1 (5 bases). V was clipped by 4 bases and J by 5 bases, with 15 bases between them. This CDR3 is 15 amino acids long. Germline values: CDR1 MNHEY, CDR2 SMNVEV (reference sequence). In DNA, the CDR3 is TGTGCCAGCAGTTCCCTCTGGGGCGGTAACAATGAGCAGTTCTTC. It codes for CASSSLWGGNNEQFF.

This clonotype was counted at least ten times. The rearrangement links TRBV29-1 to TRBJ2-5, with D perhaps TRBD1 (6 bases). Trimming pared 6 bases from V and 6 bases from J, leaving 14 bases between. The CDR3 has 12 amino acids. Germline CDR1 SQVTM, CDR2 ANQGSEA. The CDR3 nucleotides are TGCAGCGTAGCCAGGGGTGTAAAGACCCAGTACTTC. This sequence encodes CSVARGVKTQYF.

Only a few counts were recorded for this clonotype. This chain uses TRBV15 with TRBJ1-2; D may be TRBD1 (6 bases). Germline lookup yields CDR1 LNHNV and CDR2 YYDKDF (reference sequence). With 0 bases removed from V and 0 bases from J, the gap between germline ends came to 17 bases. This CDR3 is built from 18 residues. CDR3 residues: CATSRDRQGPHPNYGYTF. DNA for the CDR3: TGTGCCACCAGCAGAGATCGGCAGGGGCCACATCCTAACTATGGCTACACCTTC.